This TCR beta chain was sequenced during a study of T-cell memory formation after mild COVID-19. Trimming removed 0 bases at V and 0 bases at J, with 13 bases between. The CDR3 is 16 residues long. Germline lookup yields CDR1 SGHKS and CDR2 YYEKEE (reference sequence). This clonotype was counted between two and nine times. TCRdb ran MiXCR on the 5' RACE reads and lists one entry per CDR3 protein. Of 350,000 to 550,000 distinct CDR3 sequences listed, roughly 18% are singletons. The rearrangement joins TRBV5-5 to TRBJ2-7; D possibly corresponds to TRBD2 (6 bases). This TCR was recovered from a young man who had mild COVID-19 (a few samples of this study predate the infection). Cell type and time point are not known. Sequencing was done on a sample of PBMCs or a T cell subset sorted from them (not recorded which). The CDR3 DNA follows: TGTGCCAGCAGCTTGGCTGCGCGGGGAAACTCCTACGAGCAGTACTTC. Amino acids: CASSLAARGNSYEQYF.